Each of the 8 T cell receptor beta chains below was sequenced from the same sample in a study of CD8 T cells in ankylosing spondylitis. Study-wide points: In ankylosing spondylitis blood, a motif of about 8 highly homologous TCR beta variants appeared characteristic.

Each CDR3 protein is one row after TCRdb ran MiXCR on the 5' RACE reads. The sample contains roughly 700,000 distinct CDR3 sequences, roughly 19% of which appear only once. Their recognized antigens are unknown. Sequencing used blood, either unsorted or a sorted T cell fraction (not recorded which). These receptors were collected from a male donor with ankylosing spondylitis.

The rearrangement joins TRBV24-1 to TRBJ2-1; the match to TRBD2 covers 11 bases. The germline V gene encodes CDR1 KGHDR and CDR2 SFDVKD. J lost 7 bases, V lost 3 bases, and 10 bases had no gene match. The CDR3 is made up of 17 amino acids. The CDR3 DNA reads TGTGCCACCAGTGATCCCGGGGCTAGCGGGAGGACAAATGAGCAGTTCTTC. It translates to CATSDPGASGRTNEQFF.

Concerning this clonotype itself: At one of its ends the junction is not consistent with the germline gene, which may arise from a read error. The V gene is TRBV7-7, the J gene TRBJ2-2; 12 positions match TRBD2. This CDR3 has 19 amino acids. The V gene's germline CDR1 is SSHAT and CDR2 FNYEAQ (reference sequence). CDR3: CASSFHRLTSGGMSGELFF. The CDR3 DNA is TGTGCTAGCAGCTTTCACCGTTTGACTAGCGGGGGAATGAGCGGGGAGCTGTTTTTT. Filled out from reference TRBV7-7 and TRBJ2-2, the complete variable domain reads GAGVSQSPRYKVTKRGQDVTLRCDPISSHATLYWYQQALGQGPEFLTYFNYEAQPDKSGLPSDRFSAERPEGSISTLTIQRTEQRDSAMYRCASSFHRLTSGGMSGELFFGEGSRLTVL.

This clonotype has just a few counts. The V and J genes are TRBV28 and TRBJ1-4; D not resolved. V lost 3 bases and J 4 bases, leaving 9 bases between the germline ends. The germline CDR1 and CDR2 sequences are MDHEN and SYDVKM. CDR3 length: 14 residues. The CDR3 sequence is CASSLGPDNEKLFF. CDR3 coding DNA: TGTGCCAGCAGTTTGGGCCCTGATAATGAAAAACTGTTTTTT.

This clonotype has more than one count but fewer than ten. The chain links TRBV24-1 to TRBJ2-1, with 11 bases lining up with TRBD1. Per the germline V gene, CDR1 is KGHDR and CDR2 is SFDVKD. The CDR3 sequence is 16 residues long. J was trimmed by 6 bases and V by 4 bases; bases with no gene match: 7. The CDR3 nucleotides are TGTGCCACCAGTGACTCAGGACAGGGGGCTTTCAATGAGCAGTTCTTC. As protein: CATSDSGQGAFNEQFF.

CDR3 DNA sequence: TGTGCCAGCAGTGGGGGGTACCAACTATATGGCTACACCTTC. This codes for CASSGGYQLYGYTF. The chain recombines TRBV6-1 with TRBJ1-2; D possibly corresponds to TRBD1 (5 bases). The germline V gene encodes CDR1 MNHNS and CDR2 SASEGT. This CDR3 has 14 residues. The V end was cut by 4 bases, the J end by 5 bases, with 14 bases between.

This sequence joins TRBV5-1 and TRBJ1-1; 7 positions agree with TRBD1. This CDR3 region has 14 residues. The V gene's germline CDR1 is SGHRS and CDR2 YFSETQ. The V and J ends lost 4 bases and 2 bases, in that order; junction bases with no gene match: 5. The CDR3 nucleotides are TGCGCCAGCAGCCATCGACAGGGAAACACTGAAGCTTTCTTT. Amino acid sequence: CASSHRQGNTEAFF.

The rearrangement links TRBV4-2 to TRBJ2-6, with D perhaps TRBD1 (5 bases). This CDR3 contains 17 residues. Trimming pared 1 base from V and 2 bases from J, leaving 12 bases between. Germline lookup yields CDR1 LGHNA and CDR2 YNFKEQ. CDR3 protein: CASSQGTTNTGANVLTF. The CDR3 nucleotides read TGTGCCAGCAGCCAAGGGACAACGAACACTGGGGCCAACGTCCTGACTTTC.

This clonotype has just a few counts. This chain links TRBV12-3 or TRBV12-4 with TRBJ1-1; D uncertain. Trimming cost V 4 bases and J 9 bases, with 15 bases left between them. The CDR3 extends over 13 amino acids. CDR3 nucleotide sequence: TGTGCCAGCAGTTCCAGTGAAGGGCAGAAAGCTTTCTTT. It specifies CASSSSEGQKAFF.